This TCR beta chain was sequenced during a study of cytomegalovirus exposure and HLA in healthy donors. The ends lost 0 bases at V and 1 base at J; junction bases unmatched: 3. Germline V gene data show CDR1 as KGHSH and CDR2 as LQKENI. The CDR3 sequence is 17 residues long. Points from the study as a whole: Some TCR beta chains (roughly 160 of them) were listed as cytomegalovirus-associated. Among TCR sequences, most were rare, though some public TCRs appeared in many donors.

On this clone itself: As yet, its antigen is unknown.

The PCR had 60 Vbeta and 13 Jbeta primers. Some clones are missing from TCRdb's copy, which holds only in-frame ones; the method was immunoSEQ multiplex PCR. The sample shows about 92,000 clones, under 85% of them seen only once. The V and J genes are TRBV18 and TRBJ2-1; 10 bases are shared with TRBD2. Material for sequencing was PBMCs. This TCR was recovered from a middle-aged man in good health and CMV-seropositive. CDR3 in amino acids: CASSPPSGGASYNEQFF. CDR3 DNA sequence: TGTGCCAGCTCACCACCCAGCGGGGGGGCTTCCTACAATGAGCAGTTCTTC.